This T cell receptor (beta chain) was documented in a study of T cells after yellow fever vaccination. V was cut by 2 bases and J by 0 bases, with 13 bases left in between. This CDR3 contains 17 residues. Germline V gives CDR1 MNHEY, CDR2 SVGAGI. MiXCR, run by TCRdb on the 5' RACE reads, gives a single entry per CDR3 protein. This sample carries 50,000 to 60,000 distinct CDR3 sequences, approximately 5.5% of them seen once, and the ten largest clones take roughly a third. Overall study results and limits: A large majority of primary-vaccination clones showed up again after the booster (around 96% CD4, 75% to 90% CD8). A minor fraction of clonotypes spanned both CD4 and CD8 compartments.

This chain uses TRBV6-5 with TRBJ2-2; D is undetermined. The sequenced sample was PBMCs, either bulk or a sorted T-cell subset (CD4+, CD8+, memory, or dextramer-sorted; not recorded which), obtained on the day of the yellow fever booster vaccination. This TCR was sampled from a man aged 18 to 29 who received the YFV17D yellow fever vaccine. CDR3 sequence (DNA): TGTGCCAGCAGTTACCTTTCGGACGGTGCGAACACCGGGGAGCTGTTTTTT. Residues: CASSYLSDGANTGELFF.